The rows below give T cell receptor beta chains drawn from one sample of a study of blood T cell repertoires in COVID-19. Here immunoSEQ multiplex PCR was the method, and the copy in TCRdb shows in-frame clones only, minus some. Among 70,000 to 95,000 clones, almost 80% were seen once, and the ten largest hold around 15%. Input material: peripheral blood. These receptor sequences come from a human donor in a cohort sampled during active COVID-19. Both conserved end residues are part of each CDR3. Fields, in order: V gene, clone size, J gene, D gene, CDR3 DNA, CDR3 protein. The D gene is left open where the match is weak. Some rows have no size entry. The others give once, few or many, or a class for an expanded clone.

TRBV3-1/TRBV3-2	once	TRBJ2-1	TRBD2	TGTGCCAGCAGCCACCCGCTAGCGGGAGGGCCAGGTGAGCAGTTCTTC	CASSHPLAGGPGEQFF
TRBV19	.	TRBJ2-1	TRBD2	TGTGCCAGTAGTTGGGCGGGGGATTACAATGAGCAGTTCTTC	CASSWAGDYNEQFF
TRBV5-5	few	TRBJ1-5	.	TGTGCCAGCAGCTCTACCAACAATCAGCCCCAGCATTTT	CASSSTNNQPQHF
TRBV7-9	.	TRBJ2-3	TRBD2	TGTGCCAGCAGCCTAGGGAGGGCTAGCACAGATACGCAGTATTTT	CASSLGRASTDTQYF
TRBV3-1/TRBV3-2	medium-sized	TRBJ2-7	TRBD1	TGTGCCAGCAGCCAAGTGGGGACAGGGAGGGGGTACGAGCAGTACTTC	CASSQVGTGRGYEQYF
TRBV30	.	TRBJ1-2	.	TGTGCCTGGAGTGCGCAGTCAGGCCTTGACGGCTACACCTTC	CAWSAQSGLDGYTF
TRBV7-9	.	TRBJ1-2	.	TGTGCCAGCAGCGCCCGAGGTATGACAGCTAACTATGGCTACACCTTC	CASSARGMTANYGYTF
TRBV6-1	.	TRBJ2-4	TRBD1	TGTGCCAGCAGTGAAGCAGAGGGGGCGTTTTTATCCAAAAACATTCAGTACTTC	CASSEAEGAFLSKNIQYF
TRBV30	.	TRBJ2-3	TRBD1	TGTGCCTGGAGCAGGGGGACGGCAGATACGCAGTATTTT	CAWSRGTADTQYF
TRBV6-5	.	TRBJ2-3	.	TGTGCCAGCAGCCCGGGCTCGCAGGGGGATACGCAGTATTTT	CASSPGSQGDTQYF
TRBV7-2	.	TRBJ2-7	TRBD1	TGTGCCAGCAGCACCAACAGGGGTTCCTACGAGCAGTACTTC	CASSTNRGSYEQYF
TRBV15	.	TRBJ1-1	.	TGTGCCACCAGCAGAGATAAGGGGGTCACTGAAGCTTTCTTT	CATSRDKGVTEAFF
TRBV6-5	.	TRBJ1-6	TRBD1	TGTGCCAGCAGTTACTCGGGGACAGGAAGTTCACCCCTCCACTTT	CASSYSGTGSSPLHF
TRBV7-9	.	TRBJ1-2	.	TGTGCCAGCAGCTTTAGGGGCGGCTATGGCTACACCTTC	CASSFRGGYGYTF
TRBV28	.	TRBJ1-2	.	TGTGCCAGCGGAGAGAAGTGGGGCTACACCTTC	CASGEKWGYTF
TRBV4-1	few	TRBJ2-5	TRBD2	TGCGCCAGCAGCCAAGATTCGGATAGCGGGAGTCATGAGACCCAGTACTTC	CASSQDSDSGSHETQYF
TRBV2	.	TRBJ2-7	.	TGTGCCAGCAGTGAACGGGCGGGGTTAGGCTACGAGCAGTACTTC	CASSERAGLGYEQYF
TRBV5-1	once	TRBJ2-3	.	TGCGCCAGCAGCTCCGGGACACGCACCACAGATACGCAGTATTTT	CASSSGTRTTDTQYF
TRBV7-9	.	TRBJ2-3	TRBD2	TGTGCCAGCAGTATCACTAGCGGGCTGGCAGATACGCAGTATTTT	CASSITSGLADTQYF
TRBV3-1/TRBV3-2	few	TRBJ2-1	TRBD2	TGTGCCAGCAGCCAAGTCGAGCAGCGGGGGAATAATGAGCAGTTCTTC	CASSQVEQRGNNEQFF
TRBV28	.	TRBJ1-1	.	TGTGCCAGCAGATCCGATGACAGGCCTAACACTGAAGCTTTCTTT	CASRSDDRPNTEAFF
TRBV5-4	.	TRBJ1-4	.	TGTGCCAGCAGCCGGGCCTCAGGGGCAACTAATGAAAAACTGTTTTTT	CASSRASGATNEKLFF
TRBV19	few	TRBJ2-1	TRBD2	TGTGCCAGTAGAATGGGCGTACTAGCGGGAGGGCCCAATGAGCAGTTCTTC	CASRMGVLAGGPNEQFF
TRBV6-5	.	TRBJ2-7	TRBD1	TGTGCCAGCAGGGGACAGGGAGACGAGCAGTACTTC	CASRGQGDEQYF
TRBV2	.	TRBJ2-1	.	TGTGCCAGCAGTGGAGGTGCGAACAATGAGCAGTTCTTC	CASSGGANNEQFF
TRBV5-5	.	TRBJ2-1	TRBD1	TGTGCCAGCAGCTTCCTTTTGTTGGGACAGGGCTCCTACAATGAGCAGTTCTTC	CASSFLLLGQGSYNEQFF
TRBV5-4	few	TRBJ2-7	.	TGTGCCAGCAGCTTAAGCAGGGCCGAGCAGTACTTC	CASSLSRAEQYF
TRBV2	.	TRBJ1-1	TRBD1	TGTGCCAGCAGCTCACCGGGACAGAGGACGCCTGAAGCTTTCTTT	CASSSPGQRTPEAFF
TRBV2	.	TRBJ1-4	.	TGTGCCAGCAGGAGGGGGTGGTTGCGGGAGGAAAAACTGTTTTTT	CASRRGWLREEKLFF
TRBV5-1	.	TRBJ1-6	.	TGCGCCAGCAGCCCAGAAGTCTATAATTCACCCCTCCACTTT	CASSPEVYNSPLHF
TRBV3-1/TRBV3-2	.	TRBJ2-1	.	TGTGCCAGCAGCCGGAGGTCGAACGAGCAGTTCTTC	CASSRRSNEQFF
TRBV6-5	once	TRBJ1-2	TRBD1	TGTGCCAGCAGTTACGACAGGGACTATGGCTACACCTTC	CASSYDRDYGYTF
TRBV7-9	.	TRBJ2-7	.	TGTGCCAGCAGCTCCGCTAGCCTCGAGCAGTACTTC	CASSSASLEQYF
TRBV19	few	TRBJ1-6	TRBD1	TGTGCCAGTATGGGACAGTCTAATTCACCCCTCCACTTT	CASMGQSNSPLHF
TRBV28	.	TRBJ1-2	.	TGTGCCAGCAGTTTCCCCCAGGCCTATGGCTACACCTTC	CASSFPQAYGYTF
TRBV6-5	.	TRBJ1-1	TRBD1	TGTGCCAGCGCCAGGGGGCCCGGCACTGAAGCTTTCTTT	CASARGPGTEAFF
TRBV3-1/TRBV3-2	once	TRBJ1-6	.	TGTGCCAGCAGCCAAGAGGGGAGGTCAGGGAGGAATTCACCCCTCCACTTT	CASSQEGRSGRNSPLHF
TRBV19	.	TRBJ2-7	TRBD2	TGTGCCACTCGCCTTTCGGGAGGGGGATCGTCCGAGCAGTACTTC	CATRLSGGGSSEQYF
TRBV7-3	.	TRBJ2-2	.	TGTGCCAGCAGCTTAACGTACCGGACCGGGGAGCTGTTTTTT	CASSLTYRTGELFF
TRBV3-1/TRBV3-2	.	TRBJ1-5	.	TGTGCCAGCAGCCAAGGGGGGGGTGCTCAGCCCCAGCATTTT	CASSQGGGAQPQHF
TRBV6-5	.	TRBJ2-4	TRBD1	TGTGCCAGCAGTAAGGGGACAGGGGAGAAAAACATTCAGTACTTC	CASSKGTGEKNIQYF
TRBV19	once	TRBJ2-2	TRBD2	TGTGCCAGTAGTTCGCAGCGGGAGTTGACCGGGGAGCTGTTTTTT	CASSSQRELTGELFF
TRBV28	.	TRBJ1-2	.	TGTGCCAGCAGCGTCAGTTGGCCCTGGGGCTACACCTTC	CASSVSWPWGYTF
TRBV6-5	.	TRBJ1-1	.	TGTGCCAGCAGTTCTCCCCTCGGGAGGGGAGGTGAAGCTTTCTTT	CASSSPLGRGGEAFF
TRBV7-3	.	TRBJ2-3	TRBD2	TGTGCCAGCAGCAAAGGGACTAGCGGGAGCGATACGCAGTATTTT	CASSKGTSGSDTQYF
TRBV7-9	.	TRBJ1-3	.	TGTGCCAGCAGCTTCGGGACACTTACTAACTCTGGAAACACCATATATTTT	CASSFGTLTNSGNTIYF
TRBV2	.	TRBJ2-1	.	TGTGCCAGCAGACCTGGAGGCTCCTACAATGAGCAGTTCTTC	CASRPGGSYNEQFF
TRBV27	few	TRBJ2-1	TRBD2	TGTGCCAGCAGTTATCTACGGGGGGGCCCCGAGCAGTTCTTC	CASSYLRGGPEQFF
TRBV5-1	once	TRBJ2-5	TRBD2	TGCGCCAGCAGCCAGGGACTAGCGGGGGGAAATACCAGGACCCAGTACTTC	CASSQGLAGGNTRTQYF
TRBV2	.	TRBJ1-4	.	TGTGCCAGCACCGGTCAGGGATATCGCGAAAAACTGTTTTTT	CASTGQGYREKLFF
TRBV2	.	TRBJ1-2	TRBD1	TGTGCCAGCAGTAAGACAGGGAAGGGTGGCTACACCTTC	CASSKTGKGGYTF
TRBV6-5	.	TRBJ1-2	.	TGTGCCAGCACCGACACCATCTATGGCTACACCTTC	CASTDTIYGYTF
TRBV18	.	TRBJ2-7	.	TGTGCCAGCTCAGCATATCCTGGGACATTTCGGCCTTCCGAGCAGTACTTC	CASSAYPGTFRPSEQYF
TRBV10-3	.	TRBJ2-1	TRBD1	TGTGCCATCAACGAGCAGGGGGTATTCGATGAGCAGTTCTTC	CAINEQGVFDEQFF
TRBV27	once	TRBJ1-2	.	TGTGCCAGCACCCAAAGGGGCAGGGGCAACTATGGCTACACCTTC	CASTQRGRGNYGYTF
TRBV5-1	.	TRBJ2-5	TRBD1	TGCGCCAGCAGCTACCAGGGGGCGGGGGAGACCCAGTACTTC	CASSYQGAGETQYF
TRBV30	.	TRBJ2-2	.	TGTGCCTGGAGACAGGGTAACACCGGGGAGCTGTTTTTT	CAWRQGNTGELFF
TRBV6-6	.	TRBJ2-7	TRBD1	TGTGCCAGCAGTTACCCCGGGACAGGGAACTACGAGCAGTACTTC	CASSYPGTGNYEQYF
TRBV2	.	TRBJ1-1	.	TGTGCCAGCAGTGTGGGGGGATCGAACACTGAAGCTTTCTTT	CASSVGGSNTEAFF